A selection of T cell receptor beta chains follows, all from one sample in a study of technical replicates of blood from a few donors. Produced via immunoSEQ multiplex PCR; TCRdb's table is partial and in-frame only. Of tens of thousands of clones in the sample, approximately 96% were seen once. The sequenced sample consisted of T cells isolated from PBMCs. These TCRs come from a human donor in good health. CDR3s include the opening cysteine and the closing phenylalanine or tryptophan. The D gene is left open where the match is weak. Not every row has a clone size; where given, it reads once, few, many or a size class.

V	J	D	size	CDR3	DNA
TRBV6-6	TRBJ1-1	-	-	CASIETFQAFF	TGTGCCAGCATCGAGACATTTCAAGCTTTCTTT
TRBV29-1	TRBJ1-1	-	-	CSVEDNPYEAFF	TGCAGCGTCGAAGACAATCCCTATGAAGCTTTCTTT
TRBV7-9	TRBJ2-7	TRBD2	once	CASSSGLAVAYEQYF	TGTGCCAGCAGCTCGGGACTAGCGGTAGCCTACGAGCAGTACTTC
TRBV6-5	TRBJ2-3	TRBD2	-	CASRGWREFADTQYF	TGTGCCAGCAGGGGGTGGCGGGAGTTCGCAGATACGCAGTATTTT
TRBV7-3	TRBJ2-5	-	-	CASSLVATETQYF	TGTGCCAGCAGCTTGGTAGCGACAGAGACCCAGTACTTC
TRBV7-6	TRBJ1-1	TRBD1	-	CASSTNRGQGAGVGTEAFF	TGTGCCAGCAGCACGAATCGGGGACAGGGGGCAGGGGTTGGCACTGAAGCTTTCTTT
TRBV10-2	TRBJ2-6	-	-	CASTWSGANVLTF	TGCGCCAGCACTTGGAGTGGGGCCAACGTCCTGACTTTC
TRBV7-9	TRBJ1-5	-	-	CASSSEADLWAQHF	TGTGCCAGCAGCTCGGAAGCGGACCTATGGGCCCAGCATTTT
TRBV9	TRBJ2-7	-	-	CASSGAGSRDEQYF	TGTGCCAGCAGCGGGGCAGGGTCACGCGACGAGCAGTACTTC
TRBV6-1	TRBJ1-5	TRBD1	-	CASSGTGVGQPQHF	TGTGCCAGCAGTGGTACAGGGGTGGGTCAGCCCCAGCATTTT
TRBV5-6	TRBJ2-4	-	-	CASTWGTGTKNIQYF	TGTGCCAGCACGTGGGGAACGGGGACCAAAAACATTCAGTACTTC
TRBV28	TRBJ2-2	TRBD1	-	CATKSQGATGELFF	TGTGCCACTAAATCACAGGGGGCCACCGGGGAGCTGTTTTTT
TRBV7-9	TRBJ2-1	-	-	CASSPRRGDTYNEQFF	TGTGCCAGCAGCCCCCGGCGGGGCGATACCTACAATGAGCAGTTCTTC
TRBV2	TRBJ1-2	TRBD1	-	CASSRTGDSNYGYTF	TGTGCCAGCAGCCGGACAGGGGACTCTAACTATGGCTACACCTTC
TRBV14	TRBJ2-2	-	-	CASSQVVNTGELFF	TGTGCCAGCAGCCAAGTAGTTAACACCGGGGAGCTGTTTTTT
TRBV7-7	TRBJ2-6	TRBD1	-	CASSPGTGGGGAGANVLTF	TGTGCTAGCAGCCCGGGGACAGGGGGCGGCGGGGCTGGGGCCAACGTCCTGACTTTC
TRBV5-4	TRBJ2-3	-	-	CASSLSAGPTDTQYF	TGTGCCAGCAGCTTGTCGGCGGGGCCCACAGATACGCAGTATTTT
TRBV6-5	TRBJ1-5	TRBD1	-	CASSYEAGGIQPQHF	TGTGCCAGCAGTTACGAGGCAGGGGGAATCCAGCCCCAGCATTTT
TRBV7-3	TRBJ2-1	TRBD1	-	CASATSGGNEQFF	TGTGCCAGCGCAACTTCAGGGGGCAATGAGCAGTTCTTC
TRBV28	TRBJ2-2	TRBD1	-	CASRRQGSTGELFF	TGTGCCAGCAGGCGACAGGGTTCGACCGGGGAGCTGTTTTTT
TRBV15	TRBJ1-1	-	-	CATSRDVSEAFF	TGTGCCACCAGCAGAGACGTCTCTGAAGCTTTCTTT
TRBV28	TRBJ2-1	TRBD2	-	CGVGGPFNEQFF	TGTGGAGTGGGAGGGCCCTTTAATGAGCAGTTCTTC
TRBV30	TRBJ1-5	-	-	CAWTGGTGIHQPQHF	TGTGCCTGGACGGGCGGCACAGGGATCCATCAGCCCCAGCATTTT